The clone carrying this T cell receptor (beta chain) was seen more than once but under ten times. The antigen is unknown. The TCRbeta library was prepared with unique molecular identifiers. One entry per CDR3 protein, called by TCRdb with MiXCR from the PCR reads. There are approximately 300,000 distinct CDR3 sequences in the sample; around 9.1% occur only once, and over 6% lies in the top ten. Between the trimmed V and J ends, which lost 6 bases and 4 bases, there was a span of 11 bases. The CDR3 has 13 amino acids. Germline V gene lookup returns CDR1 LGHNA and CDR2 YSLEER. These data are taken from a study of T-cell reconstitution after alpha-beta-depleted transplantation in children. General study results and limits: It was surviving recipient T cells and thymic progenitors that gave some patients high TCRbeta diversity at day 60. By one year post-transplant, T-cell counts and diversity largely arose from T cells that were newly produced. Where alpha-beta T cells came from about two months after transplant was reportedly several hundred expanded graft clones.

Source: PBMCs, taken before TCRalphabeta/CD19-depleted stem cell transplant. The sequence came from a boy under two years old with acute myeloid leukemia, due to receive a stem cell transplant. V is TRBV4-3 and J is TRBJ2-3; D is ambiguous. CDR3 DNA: TGCGCCAGCAGGGACGGCGCCGCAGATACGCAGTATTTT. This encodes CASRDGAADTQYF.